A selection of T cell receptor beta chains follows, all from one sample in a study of blood T cell repertoires in COVID-19. Assay used: immunoSEQ multiplex PCR; TCRdb lists only in-frame clones, some missing. This sample yields about 200,000 clones, of which just over 85% are seen a single time; 4% to 4.5% belongs to the top ten. The source material was peripheral blood. The origin of the receptors is a man aged 50 to 59 with acute or convalescent COVID-19. The CDR3 runs from the conserved cysteine through the conserved F or W. Each record gives: clone size, J gene, D gene, V gene, CDR3 DNA, CDR3 protein. The D gene is left open where the match is weak. The listing skips clone size in some rows; elsewhere it reads once, few, many or a size class.

clone_size: few
j_call: TRBJ1-1
d_call: NA
v_call: TRBV27
cdr3_nt: TGTGCCAGGGGGACAAGGGGCCGGAACACTGAAGCTTTCTTT
cdr3_aa: CARGTRGRNTEAFF

clone_size: NA
j_call: TRBJ2-5
d_call: NA
v_call: TRBV2
cdr3_nt: TGTGCCAGCAGTGAGGGCTTCCTCCCTCAAGAGACCCAGTACTTC
cdr3_aa: CASSEGFLPQETQYF

clone_size: NA
j_call: TRBJ1-1
d_call: TRBD1
v_call: TRBV19
cdr3_nt: TGTGCCAGTAGTAGACAGGGTGGGAACACTGAAGCTTTCTTT
cdr3_aa: CASSRQGGNTEAFF

clone_size: NA
j_call: TRBJ1-1
d_call: NA
v_call: TRBV5-1
cdr3_nt: TGCGCCAGCAGCTCGGACTTGGGGAACACTGAAGCTTTCTTT
cdr3_aa: CASSSDLGNTEAFF

clone_size: NA
j_call: TRBJ2-7
d_call: TRBD1
v_call: TRBV7-9
cdr3_nt: TGTGCCAGCAGCTTAGTGACAGGGTACATGGACGAGCAGTACTTC
cdr3_aa: CASSLVTGYMDEQYF

clone_size: NA
j_call: TRBJ1-4
d_call: NA
v_call: TRBV28
cdr3_nt: TGTGCCAGCAGGACCCCGGGGTCGGATGAAAAACTGTTTTTT
cdr3_aa: CASRTPGSDEKLFF

clone_size: NA
j_call: TRBJ2-7
d_call: NA
v_call: TRBV11-2
cdr3_nt: TGTGCCAGCAGCTTAGAGACAGCCTCCTACGAGCAGTACTTC
cdr3_aa: CASSLETASYEQYF

clone_size: NA
j_call: TRBJ1-4
d_call: NA
v_call: TRBV27
cdr3_nt: TGTGCCAGCAGCCAGATGCCCGTGAGTCGGGGTTTTAATGAAAAACTGTTTTTT
cdr3_aa: CASSQMPVSRGFNEKLFF

clone_size: NA
j_call: TRBJ1-1
d_call: NA
v_call: TRBV19
cdr3_nt: TGTGCCAGTAGGAGGCAGGGGAAGACTGAAGCTTTCTTT
cdr3_aa: CASRRQGKTEAFF

clone_size: once
j_call: TRBJ1-1
d_call: TRBD1
v_call: TRBV6-5
cdr3_nt: TGTGCCAGCAGTAGTGGGGCAGGGGGCACCTCTGAAGCTTTCTTT
cdr3_aa: CASSSGAGGTSEAFF

clone_size: NA
j_call: TRBJ2-5
d_call: NA
v_call: TRBV19
cdr3_nt: TGTGCCAGTAAAGGAGTAGCGGAGGGGCAAGAGACCCAGTACTTC
cdr3_aa: CASKGVAEGQETQYF

clone_size: NA
j_call: TRBJ1-2
d_call: TRBD1
v_call: TRBV6-5
cdr3_nt: TGTGCCAGCAGCCAGTCTCAGGGGGCGCGTGGCTACACCTTC
cdr3_aa: CASSQSQGARGYTF

clone_size: few
j_call: TRBJ2-1
d_call: TRBD1
v_call: TRBV7-9
cdr3_nt: TGTGCCAGCAGCTCCCGGACAGGGGTCCATGAGCAGTTCTTC
cdr3_aa: CASSSRTGVHEQFF

clone_size: NA
j_call: TRBJ1-3
d_call: NA
v_call: TRBV5-6
cdr3_nt: TGTGCCAGCAGCTTGAGAAGGGGGTTGGGAAACACCATATATTTT
cdr3_aa: CASSLRRGLGNTIYF

clone_size: NA
j_call: TRBJ1-3
d_call: NA
v_call: TRBV2
cdr3_nt: TGTGCCAGCAGTGAAAGGGGGTCTGGAAACACCATATATTTT
cdr3_aa: CASSERGSGNTIYF

clone_size: NA
j_call: TRBJ1-1
d_call: TRBD1
v_call: TRBV4-1
cdr3_nt: TGCGCCAGCAGCCAAACTGGACAGGCAGACACTGAAGCTTTCTTT
cdr3_aa: CASSQTGQADTEAFF

clone_size: NA
j_call: TRBJ1-3
d_call: NA
v_call: TRBV19
cdr3_nt: TGTGCCAGTAGCCGGGACACGGGAAACACCATATATTTT
cdr3_aa: CASSRDTGNTIYF

clone_size: NA
j_call: TRBJ2-1
d_call: NA
v_call: TRBV7-9
cdr3_nt: TGTGCCAGCAGCTTAGACGCCTTGGGGGGAGGGTTCTTC
cdr3_aa: CASSLDALGGGFF

clone_size: NA
j_call: TRBJ1-4
d_call: NA
v_call: TRBV5-1
cdr3_nt: TGCGCCAGCAGCCAGGGACTTCCCGGGTACGAAAAACTGTTTTTT
cdr3_aa: CASSQGLPGYEKLFF

clone_size: few
j_call: TRBJ1-6
d_call: NA
v_call: TRBV25-1
cdr3_nt: TGTGCCAGCAGTGAATCGGCGGCAGTCTATAATTCACCCCTCCACTTT
cdr3_aa: CASSESAAVYNSPLHF

clone_size: NA
j_call: TRBJ1-2
d_call: NA
v_call: TRBV11-3
cdr3_nt: TGTGCCAACAGCTTCTATGAGCCCTTGGGGCTCTATGGCTACACCTTC
cdr3_aa: CANSFYEPLGLYGYTF

clone_size: NA
j_call: TRBJ1-1
d_call: NA
v_call: TRBV5-6
cdr3_nt: TGTGCCAGCAGCCTGGTCCCGGGCACTGAAGCTTTCTTT
cdr3_aa: CASSLVPGTEAFF

clone_size: few
j_call: TRBJ1-2
d_call: TRBD1
v_call: TRBV3-1/TRBV3-2
cdr3_nt: TGTGCCAGCAGCCGAGGACAGGGGGCAAGGGGCTACACCTTC
cdr3_aa: CASSRGQGARGYTF

clone_size: NA
j_call: TRBJ2-6
d_call: TRBD1
v_call: TRBV30
cdr3_nt: TGTGCCTGGAGCAAGGGACAGTCGAGCTCTGGGGCCAACGTCCTGACTTTC
cdr3_aa: CAWSKGQSSSGANVLTF

clone_size: few
j_call: TRBJ1-6
d_call: TRBD1
v_call: TRBV5-4
cdr3_nt: TGTGCCAGCAGCTTTCGGACAGGGGAAGGCAATTCACCCCTCCACTTT
cdr3_aa: CASSFRTGEGNSPLHF

clone_size: NA
j_call: TRBJ1-1
d_call: NA
v_call: TRBV5-1
cdr3_nt: TGCGCCAGCAGCTTGGGGATCTTTAGCGAAGCTTTCTTT
cdr3_aa: CASSLGIFSEAFF

clone_size: NA
j_call: TRBJ2-7
d_call: NA
v_call: TRBV10-3
cdr3_nt: TGTGCCATCAGTGAAGGGGGGGCGCGGACCTACGAGCAGTACTTC
cdr3_aa: CAISEGGARTYEQYF

clone_size: NA
j_call: TRBJ2-7
d_call: NA
v_call: TRBV4-1
cdr3_nt: TGCGCCAGCAGCCATGGCCACATCCAGGGAAATTACGAGCAGTACTTC
cdr3_aa: CASSHGHIQGNYEQYF

clone_size: NA
j_call: TRBJ1-1
d_call: TRBD1
v_call: TRBV7-6
cdr3_nt: TGTGCCAGCAGCCACCCGGGACAGGGAGACACTGAAGCTTTCTTT
cdr3_aa: CASSHPGQGDTEAFF

clone_size: NA
j_call: TRBJ1-5
d_call: NA
v_call: TRBV21-1
cdr3_nt: TGTGCCAGCAGCTCCCTTAAAGGGCGGGGCGATGAAAACAATCAGCCCCAGCATTTT
cdr3_aa: CASSSLKGRGDENNQPQHF

clone_size: once
j_call: TRBJ2-3
d_call: NA
v_call: TRBV20-1
cdr3_nt: TGCAGTGCTAGTGGAGGACTCCGATATAGCACAGATACGCAGTATTTT
cdr3_aa: CSASGGLRYSTDTQYF

clone_size: NA
j_call: TRBJ2-7
d_call: TRBD2
v_call: TRBV19
cdr3_nt: TGTGCCAGTAGCCCCAACTCGATTAGCGGGGGACCCCGGCGGCAGTACTTC
cdr3_aa: CASSPNSISGGPRRQYF

clone_size: NA
j_call: TRBJ2-1
d_call: TRBD2
v_call: TRBV30
cdr3_nt: TGTGCCTGGGGCGGACTAGCGGGTTACAATGAGCAGTTCTTC
cdr3_aa: CAWGGLAGYNEQFF

clone_size: NA
j_call: TRBJ2-1
d_call: NA
v_call: TRBV7-3
cdr3_nt: TGTGCCAGCAGCCCTATGGTAGGAGAATCCTACAATGAGCAGTTCTTC
cdr3_aa: CASSPMVGESYNEQFF

clone_size: NA
j_call: TRBJ1-2
d_call: NA
v_call: TRBV7-9
cdr3_nt: TGTGCCTCGGGGAGGGGGTTTGAGGGCTATGGCTACACCTTC
cdr3_aa: CASGRGFEGYGYTF

clone_size: NA
j_call: TRBJ2-5
d_call: TRBD1
v_call: TRBV3-1/TRBV3-2
cdr3_nt: TGTGCCAGCAGCCAACCGGGACAGGGGATCGAGACCCAGTACTTC
cdr3_aa: CASSQPGQGIETQYF